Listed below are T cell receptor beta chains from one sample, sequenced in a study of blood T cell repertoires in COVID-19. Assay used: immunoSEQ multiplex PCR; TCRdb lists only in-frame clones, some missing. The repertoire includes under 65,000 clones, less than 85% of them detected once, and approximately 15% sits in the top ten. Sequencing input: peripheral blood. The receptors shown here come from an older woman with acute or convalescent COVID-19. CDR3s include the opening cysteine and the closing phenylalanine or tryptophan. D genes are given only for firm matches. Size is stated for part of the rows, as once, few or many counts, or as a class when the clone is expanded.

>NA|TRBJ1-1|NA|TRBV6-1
TGTGCCAGCAGTGAAATAGGGAGGGAGGGTTTGGCGAACACTGAAGCTTTCTTT
CASSEIGREGLANTEAFF
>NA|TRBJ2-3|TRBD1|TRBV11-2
TGTGCCAGCAGCGTGCTACAGGGGGCGACAGATACGCAGTATTTT
CASSVLQGATDTQYF
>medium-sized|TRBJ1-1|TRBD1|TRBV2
TGTGCCAGCAGTGAATACGTTACAGGGGGCGGGGGAGCTTTCTTT
CASSEYVTGGGGAFF
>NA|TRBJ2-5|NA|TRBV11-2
TGTGCCAGCAGCTTCTCCAATTCGGTACGAGAGACCCAGTACTTC
CASSFSNSVRETQYF
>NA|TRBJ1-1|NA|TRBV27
TGTGCCAGCAGTTTGTTGTGGAGCAGGGTACCTGAAGCTTTCTTT
CASSLLWSRVPEAFF
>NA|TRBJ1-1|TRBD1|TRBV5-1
TGCGCCAGCAGCTTGAAGGGTGACAGGGCTTCCAACACTGAAGCTTTCTTT
CASSLKGDRASNTEAFF
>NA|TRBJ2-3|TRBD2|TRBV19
TGTGCCACTACAGCCAGCGGGGGGGCTTTGGATACGCAGTATTTT
CATTASGGALDTQYF
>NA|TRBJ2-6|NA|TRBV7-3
TGTGCCAGCAGCCCATCGCCGGGGGCTGGGGCCAACGTCCTGACTTTC
CASSPSPGAGANVLTF
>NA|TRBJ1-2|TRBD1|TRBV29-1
TGCAGCGTTGAAGCCCCCCCGGACAGGGGCTCGGTAGCTAGGGGCTACACCTTC
CSVEAPPDRGSVARGYTF
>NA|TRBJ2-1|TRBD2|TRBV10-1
TGCGCCAGCGCTAGCGGGGGGGCTAGGGATGAGCAGTTCTTC
CASASGGARDEQFF
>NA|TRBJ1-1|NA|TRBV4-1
TGCGCCAGCAGCCTAAGGAGGGGGGGGGTGCAGAATACTGAAGCTTTCTTT
CASSLRRGGVQNTEAFF
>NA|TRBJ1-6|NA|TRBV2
TGTGCCAGCAGTGAATTAGCCGAGGGTTGGTCACCCCTCCACTTT
CASSELAEGWSPLHF
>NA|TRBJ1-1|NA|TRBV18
TGTGCCAGCTCTGGGGGCCTGAACACTGAAGCTTTCTTT
CASSGGLNTEAFF
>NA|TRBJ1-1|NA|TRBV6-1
TGTGCCAGCAGTGAACAGTACAACACTGAAGCTTTCTTT
CASSEQYNTEAFF
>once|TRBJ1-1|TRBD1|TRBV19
TGTGCCAGTAAGACCGGGACAGGGGGCTGGAACACTGAAGCTTTCTTT
CASKTGTGGWNTEAFF
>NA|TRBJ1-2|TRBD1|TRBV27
TGTGCCAGCAGTTTATACTCGTACGGGACAGGGAATGGCTACACCTTC
CASSLYSYGTGNGYTF
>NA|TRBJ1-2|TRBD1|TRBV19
TGTGCCACTTTTTCCGGGACAGGCCCTCGGGGCTACACCTTC
CATFSGTGPRGYTF
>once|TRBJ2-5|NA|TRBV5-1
TGCGCCAGCAGCTTAATACCGGAGCAGACCCAGTACTTC
CASSLIPEQTQYF
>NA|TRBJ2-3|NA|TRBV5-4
TGTGCCAGCAGCTTCCCCGGGGGCACAGATACGCAGTATTTT
CASSFPGGTDTQYF
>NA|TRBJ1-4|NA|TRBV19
TGTGCCAGTAGTTACAGCTATTCAACTAATGAAAAACTGTTTTTT
CASSYSYSTNEKLFF
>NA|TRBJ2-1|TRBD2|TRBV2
TGTGCCAGCAGGGGACTAGCGTATTCGCAGTTCTTC
CASRGLAYSQFF
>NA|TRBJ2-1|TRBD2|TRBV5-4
TGTGCCAGCAGCCAAGGCGGGGGTACTAGGGATGAGCAGTTCTTC
CASSQGGGTRDEQFF
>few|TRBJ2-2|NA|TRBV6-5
TGTGCCAGCTCTGTGGAGGGGACCGGGGAGCTGTTTTTT
CASSVEGTGELFF
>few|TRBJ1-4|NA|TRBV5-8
TGTGCCAGCAGCTTGGACGGGGTGGGTGAAAAACTGTTTTTT
CASSLDGVGEKLFF
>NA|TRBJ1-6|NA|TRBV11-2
TGTGCCAGCAGCTTAGTACTTTCACCCCTCCACTTT
CASSLVLSPLHF
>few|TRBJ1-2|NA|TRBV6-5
TGTGCAGATGGGGAGGACTATGGCTACACCTTC
CADGEDYGYTF
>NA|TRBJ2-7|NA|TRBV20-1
TGCTGGGAGCCCACGGAGGAGCAGTACTTC
CWEPTEEQYF
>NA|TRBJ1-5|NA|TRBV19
TGTGCCAGTAGCCAGGGTTTACGCAGGTTCGTCAATCAGCCCCAGCATTTT
CASSQGLRRFVNQPQHF
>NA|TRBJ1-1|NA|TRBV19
TGTGCCAGTAGTAAGACAGCCATGAACACTGAAGCTTTCTTT
CASSKTAMNTEAFF